This entry concerns a single T cell receptor (beta chain). Germline CDR1 SEHNR, CDR2 FQNEAQ (reference sequence). The V and J ends lost 4 bases and 7 bases respectively, with 10 bases between them. The CDR3 is 12 amino acids. This sample was included in a study of blood T cell repertoires in COVID-19. Participants' reported clinical history set cohort assignment. Measured with immunoSEQ multiplex PCR; TCRdb has only the in-frame clones, and not every one. Among around 150,000 clones listed, roughly 90% were seen once. What was sequenced was PBMCs or T cells enriched from blood (not recorded which). The V and J genes are TRBV7-9 and TRBJ1-2, with D unresolved. The clonotype was recovered from a woman aged 45 to 65 who had recovered from COVID-19. DNA of the CDR3: TGTGCCAGCAGCTCCACCTGGGCTGGCTACACCTTC. Translation: CASSSTWAGYTF.